In this sample, the clone carrying this T cell receptor (beta chain) turned up a few times. Its antigen is unknown. For the second PCR, which ran for 7 to 11 cycles, a sample-barcoded 5' primer and a J-beta primer mix were used. The template-switch adaptor was a 5' adaptor with 12 random nucleotides. It tagged each cDNA molecule. One entry per CDR3 protein results from TCRdb running MiXCR on the 5' RACE reads. The data hold 1.5 million to 2 million distinct CDR3 sequences, with 28% observed a single time. The J segment lost 5 bases and the V segment lost 3 bases, leaving 12 bases of the junction unmatched. The CDR3 spans 17 residues. Germline CDR1 SEHNR, CDR2 FQNEAQ (reference sequence). The data originate from a study of blood T cells in healthy people across ages. About the research overall: Roughly one uniquely barcoded beta molecule per two T cells was captured. Study findings and constraints: For the donors, CMV status was unknown and possibly confounded expanded clonotype changes.

This TCR came from a young woman in good health. J is TRBJ2-7 and V is TRBV7-9; 11 bases line up with TRBD2. Sequencing was carried out using blood. CDR3: CASSLDVAGGPYDEQYF. CDR3 coding DNA: TGTGCCAGCAGCTTGGATGTAGCGGGAGGGCCATACGACGAGCAGTACTTC.